The T cell receptor (beta chain) described here comes from a study of blood T cell repertoires in COVID-19 (dated by TCRdb to the early 2020s). A note on the overall study: Samples from collaborators originated in the United States, Italy and Spain and spanned both the acute and convalescent phases of COVID-19. The prospective study material was composed of cDNA or gDNA derived from T cells, B-cell-depleted T cells, or PBMCs. Subjects who had been exposed to COVID-19, were actively infected with it, or had recovered from it provided the deeply sampled blood TCRbeta repertoires that made up the dataset. A freely available public database, intended as a resource for researchers studying the immune response to SARS-CoV-2, is where the repertoires were released. Samples came from the ongoing ImmuneRACE study (first 160 participants) plus 1,254 subjects from 6 global collaborators. Sample metadata almost always included a de-identified subject ID, COVID-19 status, age in years and sex. Where HLA class I and class II types were available, the types were taken from metadata supplied by the sample provider, not from assay-based typing. Summary of the overall study and its limitations: How much clinical and demographic metadata was included differed by source and by participant, and the metadata was provided uncurated.

Collaborating institutions collected whole blood in K2EDTA tubes following their own protocols. For TCRbeta analysis, collaborators shipped samples as frozen whole blood, isolated PBMCs, or DNA extracted from either of those sample types. TCRbeta CDR3 regions were amplified from genomic DNA using the immunoSEQ Assay, a bias-controlled multiplex PCR. For the original study's pipeline: The number of nucleated cells in each sample was estimated by amplification of reference gene primers within the assay. To quantify the absolute abundance of each unique TCRbeta CDR3 rearrangement, sequence reads were collapsed and filtered. For each sample, productive Simpson clonality was calculated by taking the square root of Simpson's diversity index across productive rearrangements. TCRdb obtained this table from immuneACCESS and retained in-frame rearrangements with V and J assigned. These tables miss some clones; where compared with another copy, unresolved V genes account for less than half of the shortfall, and the remainder is unexplained. V, J and clone size reflect that table, while D and trimming were determined from the DNA. Recorded for this sample are over 85,000 clones; under 85% of them occurred a single time. The top ten hold approximately 2% of the sample.

V loses 5 bases at its end and J loses 2 bases; junction bases beyond the gene matches: 10. The CDR3 spans 16 residues, from the cysteine through the phenylalanine. Left in the record is the CDR3 DNA by itself, 48 bases read in frame from the first base. From the germline V gene (reference sequence), CDR1 is MNHEY and CDR2 is SMNVEV. A word on this clone: Its recognized antigen is unknown. Base quality data are lacking; no much larger clone is found one base away.

The sequence joins TRBV27 to TRBJ2-7; 9 bases in between match TRBD1. The sample taken for sequencing was peripheral blood. This clonotype was sampled from a woman in her 70s with acute or convalescent COVID-19. The CDR3 corresponds to CASSPHGTGTPYEQYF. The base sequence is TGTGCCAGCAGTCCCCACGGGACAGGGACCCCCTACGAGCAGTACTTC.